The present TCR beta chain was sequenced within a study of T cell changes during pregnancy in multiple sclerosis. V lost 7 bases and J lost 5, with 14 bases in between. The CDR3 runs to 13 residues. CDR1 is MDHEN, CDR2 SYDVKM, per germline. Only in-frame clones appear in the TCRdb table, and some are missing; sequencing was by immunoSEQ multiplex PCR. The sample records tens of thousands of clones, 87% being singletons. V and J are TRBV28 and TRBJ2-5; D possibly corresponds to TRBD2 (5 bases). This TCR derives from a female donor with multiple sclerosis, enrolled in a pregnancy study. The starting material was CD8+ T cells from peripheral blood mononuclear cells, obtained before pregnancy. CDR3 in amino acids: CASIPGLGETQYF. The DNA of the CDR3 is TGTGCCAGCATTCCGGGGTTGGGGGAGACCCAGTACTTC.